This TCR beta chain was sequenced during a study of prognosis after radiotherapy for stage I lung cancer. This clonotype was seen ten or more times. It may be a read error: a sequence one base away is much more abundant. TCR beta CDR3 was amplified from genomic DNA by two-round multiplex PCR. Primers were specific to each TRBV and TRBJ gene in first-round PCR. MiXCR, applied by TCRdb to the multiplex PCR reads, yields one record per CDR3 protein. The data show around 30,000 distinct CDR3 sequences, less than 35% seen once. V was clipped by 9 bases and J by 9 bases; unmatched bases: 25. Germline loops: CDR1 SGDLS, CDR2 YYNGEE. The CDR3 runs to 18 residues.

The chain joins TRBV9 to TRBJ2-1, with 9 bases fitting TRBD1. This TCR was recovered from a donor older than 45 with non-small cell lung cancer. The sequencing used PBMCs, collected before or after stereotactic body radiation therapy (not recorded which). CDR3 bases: TGTGCCAACAGTGGATCCCGAAATACAGGGGGCGTTATTGGTGAGCAGTTCTTC. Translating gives CANSGSRNTGGVIGEQFF.